The clone carrying this TCR beta chain appeared many times. The authors made TCR beta libraries by quantitative 5'-RACE with molecular barcodes. A single record per CDR3 protein comes from TCRdb applying MiXCR to the 5' RACE reads. Among some 200,000 distinct CDR3 sequences listed, 15% to 20% were seen once. The CDR3 runs 15 residues. The germline CDR1 and CDR2 sequences are MNHEY and SVGEGT. Trimming cost V 0 bases and J 4 bases, with 13 bases left between them. The entry originates in a study of CD8 T cells in ankylosing spondylitis. What was sequenced was blood, either unsorted or a sorted T cell fraction (not recorded which). The sequence was obtained from a male donor aged 10-30 years with ankylosing spondylitis or in good health (not recorded which). The genes are TRBV6-2 or TRBV6-3 and TRBJ2-7; TRBD1 might be the D (5 bases). CDR3 bases: TGTGCCAGCAGTTACTCTCAGGGAAACCATTACGAGCAGTACTTC. Translating gives CASSYSQGNHYEQYF.